These 25 T cell receptor beta chains were all obtained from the same sample, sequenced in a study of human T cells and chemical hapten exposure. From whole blood left unfractionated, total RNA was extracted. Via MiXCR, TCRdb re-called the 5' RACE reads, giving one row per CDR3 protein. The data contain approximately 140,000 distinct CDR3 sequences, around 4.4% of them singletons. These receptors came from a female donor in good health.

With regard to this clonotype: Given a much more abundant clone one base away, this may be a read error. This chain uses TRBV7-9 with TRBJ2-1; 10 positions agree with TRBD1. There are 16 residues in the CDR3. Losses at the gene ends were 1 base for V and 10 bases for J; bases not matched to a gene: 10. CDR1 SEHNR and CDR2 FQNEAQ come from the germline V gene (reference sequence). CDR3: CASSLGWTGGANEQFF. DNA of the CDR3: TGTGCCAGCAGCTTAGGGTGGACAGGGGGTGCAAACGAGCAGTTCTTC.

The table lists this clonotype with many counts. The chain's CDR3 is CSARQAGGPGDTQYF. The CDR3 DNA reads TGCAGTGCTAGGCAAGCGGGGGGCCCTGGAGATACGCAGTATTTT. V is TRBV20-1 and J is TRBJ2-3; 9 bases line up with TRBD2. This CDR3 spans 15 amino acids. The germline V gene encodes CDR1 DFQATT and CDR2 SNEGSKA (reference sequence). Losses at the gene ends were 3 bases for V and 5 bases for J; bases not matched to a gene: 9.

Many counts were recorded for this clonotype. The CDR3 protein is CSAPGTSNYGYTF. The CDR3 DNA reads TGCAGTGCTCCCGGGACCTCTAACTATGGCTACACCTTC. V is TRBV20-1 and J is TRBJ1-2; the D gene is possibly TRBD1 (5 bases). The CDR3 extends over 13 amino acids. CDR1 is DFQATT, CDR2 SNEGSKA, per germline (reference sequence). V was trimmed by 5 bases and J by 0 bases, leaving 10 bases between them.

This clonotype was seen repeatedly, ten times or more. The chain links TRBV20-1 to TRBJ2-3, with D possibly matching TRBD2 (5 bases). There are 15 residues in the CDR3. Trimming removed 5 bases from V and 8 bases from J, with 23 bases in between. Germline CDR1 DFQATT, CDR2 SNEGSKA (reference sequence). CDR3 in DNA: TGCAGTGCTCCCAATTTGAGTGCGGGCCGAGGTACGCAGTATTTT. Residues: CSAPNLSAGRGTQYF.

This clonotype has ten or more counts. The chain uses TRBV12-3 or TRBV12-4 and TRBJ2-2; D is uncertain. V was pared by 2 bases and J by 6 bases, with 7 bases between. This CDR3 is 13 amino acids long. DNA of the CDR3: TGTGCCAGCAGTTTATCCTTACCCGGGGAGCTGTTTTTT. Its translation is CASSLSLPGELFF.

In this sample, this clonotype turned up many times. The chain couples TRBV29-1 to TRBJ2-3, with a possible D match to TRBD2 (7 bases). This CDR3 is built from 14 residues. V gave up 8 bases and J gave up 4 bases, with 19 bases separating them. The germline gives CDR1 SQVTM, CDR2 ANQGSEA. Here the CDR3 reads CSPRGRGGPDTQYF. Here the CDR3 DNA reads TGCAGCCCACGTGGGAGGGGGGGCCCAGATACGCAGTATTTT.

This clonotype showed up many times. The chain is built from TRBV2 and TRBJ1-1; no clear D. The CDR3 is made up of 13 amino acids. V lost 2 bases to trimming and J lost 10 bases, with 14 bases between them. Germline V CDR1 and CDR2: SNHLY, FYNNEI. The CDR3 region has the DNA TGTGCCAGCAGTGAAAGGCACGGGGTATCAGCTTTCTTT. This gives the protein CASSERHGVSAFF.

This clonotype occurred many times. The chain links TRBV5-1 to TRBJ1-1; D is perhaps TRBD1 (6 bases). The CDR3 totals 14 residues. Germline V gene sequence: CDR1 SGHRS, CDR2 YFSETQ. Trimming shortened V by 3 bases and J by 1 base, and 10 bases separated the two germline ends. CDR3 sequence reads: CASSWMGANTEAFF. The CDR3 nucleotides are TGCGCCAGCAGCTGGATGGGGGCGAACACTGAAGCTTTCTTT.

This clonotype was detected many times. The chain couples TRBV27 to TRBJ2-5; D is undetermined. The CDR3 consists of 11 residues. Trimming cost V 6 bases and J 4 bases, with 6 bases left between them. Germline V gene lookup returns CDR1 MNHEY and CDR2 SMNVEV (reference sequence). Here the CDR3 reads CASRGPETQYF. CDR3 in DNA: TGTGCCAGCAGGGGCCCAGAGACCCAGTACTTC.

This clonotype was found many times. This chain links TRBV7-9 with TRBJ2-5, with 10 positions matching TRBD2. Trimming cost V 2 bases and J 5 bases; bases outside gene matches: 8. This CDR3 has 16 residues. In germline, CDR1 is SEHNR, CDR2 FQNEAQ (reference sequence). Here the CDR3 DNA reads TGTGCCAGCAGCTTAAAACTAGCGGGGCCCGAGGAGACCCAGTACTTC. As protein: CASSLKLAGPEETQYF.

This clonotype appeared a few times. In DNA form, the CDR3 reads TGCGCCAGCAGCTTGGCCAGGATGGGTACGGACATTCAGTACTTC. Amino acids: CASSLARMGTDIQYF. The chain has TRBV5-1 and TRBJ2-4; D is undetermined. With 0 bases removed from V and 8 bases from J, the gap between germline ends came to 15 bases. The germline V gene encodes CDR1 SGHRS and CDR2 YFSETQ. The CDR3 sequence is 15 residues long.

This clonotype was seen only a few times. In DNA form, the CDR3 reads TGTGCCATCAGTGAGACGGGGGCCTATCAGCCCCAGCATTTT. Protein: CAISETGAYQPQHF. The V call is TRBV10-3, the J call TRBJ1-5, with D tentatively TRBD1 (6 bases). CDR3 length equals 14 residues. V shed 2 bases and J shed 5 bases, with 10 bases lying between them. CDR1 and CDR2 from the germline V gene are ENHRY and SYGVKD.

This clonotype showed up many times. The chain carries TRBV28 and TRBJ2-1, with no clear D. The V gene's germline CDR1 is MDHEN and CDR2 SYDVKM. V gave up 3 bases and J gave up 8 bases, with 5 bases separating them. This CDR3 spans 11 amino acids. CDR3 in DNA: TGTGCCAGCAGTTTCATCGATGAGCAGTTCTTC. Protein: CASSFIDEQFF.

This clonotype was observed many times. The chain uses TRBV3-1 and TRBJ2-4; D is possibly TRBD1 or TRBD2 (8 bases each). Germline V CDR1 and CDR2: LGHDT, YNNKEL (reference sequence). Trimming took off 4 bases at V and 2 bases at J, with 27 bases between the two ends. The CDR3 contains 20 residues. The CDR3: CASSPGFRGPGGVSKNIQYF. CDR3 bases: TGTGCCAGCAGCCCAGGATTCAGGGGGCCCGGGGGGGTATCCAAAAACATTCAGTACTTC.

This clonotype was observed many times. The chain uses TRBV7-9 and TRBJ2-7; 9 nucleotides match TRBD1. The V gene end was trimmed by 5 bases and the J gene end by 1 base; junction bases not matched to a gene: 6. Germline V gene lookup returns CDR1 SEHNR and CDR2 FQNEAQ (reference sequence). This CDR3 is 15 amino acids long. The CDR3 DNA is TGTGCCAGCAGCCCTACAGGGGGCAGTTCCTACGAGCAGTACTTC. This translates into CASSPTGGSSYEQYF.

The chain has TRBV29-1 and TRBJ1-2; unclear D gene. The CDR3 runs to 13 residues. Germline CDR1 SQVTM, CDR2 ANQGSEA. V lost 4 bases and J 0 bases, leaving 9 bases between the germline ends. The CDR3: CSVGGGTNYGYTF. CDR3 sequence (DNA): TGCAGCGTTGGTGGCGGAACTAACTATGGCTACACCTTC.

This clonotype has a count of ten or more. CDR3 DNA sequence: TGTGCCAGCAGTTGGGACGGGAACACTGAAGCTTTCTTT. Translated, it gives CASSWDGNTEAFF. The chain combines TRBV2 with TRBJ1-1, with D possibly TRBD1 on 5 matching bases. The germline V gene encodes CDR1 SNHLY and CDR2 FYNNEI. V lost 5 bases, J lost 1 base, and 8 bases lay in between. There are 13 residues in the CDR3. Using reference TRBV2 and TRBJ1-1 for the parts outside the CDR3, the full variable domain is EPEVTQTPSHQVTQMGQEVILRCVPISNHLYFYWYRQILGQKVEFLVSFYNNEISEKSEIFDDQFSVERPDGSNFTLKIRSTKLEDSAMYFCASSWDGNTEAFFGQGTRLTVV.

This clonotype was detected many times. The rearrangement joins TRBV7-8 to TRBJ1-1, with D hard to call. V lost 1 base and J lost 3, with 9 bases in between. Looked up from germline, CDR1 is SGHVS and CDR2 is FQNEAQ. There are 14 residues in the CDR3. CDR3 nucleotide sequence: TGTGCCAGCAGCTTAGTTTTTCTTGACACTGAAGCTTTCTTT. Encoded protein: CASSLVFLDTEAFF.

This clonotype was observed a few times. A much larger clone differs from this one at a single base, so this may be a read error. The chain employs TRBV12-3 or TRBV12-4 and TRBJ1-5; maybe TRBD1 (5 bases). This CDR3 is built from 12 residues. Trimming pared 4 bases from V and 13 bases from J, leaving 14 bases between. The CDR3 loop reads CASSCLLGQQHF. CDR3 nucleotide sequence: TGTGCCAGCAGTTGTTTGCTCGGACAACAGCATTTT.

Many counts were recorded for this clonotype. The chain is built from TRBV4-2 and TRBJ2-7; TRBD1 is a possible D gene (5 bases). This CDR3 contains 14 residues. V lost 1 base and J 3 bases, leaving 10 bases between the germline ends. Per germline, CDR1 LGHNA and CDR2 YNFKEQ. The CDR3 region is CASSQGLGVYEQYF. The CDR3, as DNA: TGTGCCAGCAGCCAAGGGTTAGGGGTCTACGAGCAGTACTTC.

This clonotype was observed many times. The chain employs TRBV29-1 and TRBJ1-2, with D perhaps matching TRBD1 (5 bases). The CDR3 runs to 13 residues. Trimming took off 3 bases at V and 4 bases at J, with 12 bases between the two ends. The V gene's germline CDR1 is SQVTM and CDR2 ANQGSEA. Written as DNA, the CDR3 is TGCAGCGTTGAGCCGACAGAGATCTATGGCTACACCTTC. Residues: CSVEPTEIYGYTF. The variable domain in full, completed from reference TRBV29-1 and TRBJ1-2, reads SAVISQKPSRDICQRGTSLTIQCQVDSQVTMMFWYRQQPGQSLTLIATANQGSEATYESGFVIDKFPISRPNLTFSTLTVSNMSPEDSSIYLCSVEPTEIYGYTFGSGTRLTVV.

This clonotype has at least ten counts. The V call is TRBV28, the J call TRBJ2-3; 12 nucleotides line up with TRBD2. The germline gives CDR1 MDHEN, CDR2 SYDVKM. CDR3 length equals 17 residues. V dropped 4 bases and J dropped 2; count of bases not matched to a gene: 7. CDR3: CASSSLRLAGATDTQYF. Written as DNA, the CDR3 is TGTGCCAGCAGTTCCCTCCGACTAGCGGGGGCCACAGATACGCAGTATTTT.

In this sample, this clonotype turned up a few times. The rearrangement links TRBV2 to TRBJ2-4, with TRBD2 as a possible D gene (6 bases). The CDR3 consists of 16 residues. CDR1 and CDR2 (germline): SNHLY, FYNNEI. The ends were cut back, 6 bases at V and 0 bases at J, with 15 bases in the middle. CDR3 DNA: TGTGCCAGCAGGAAAGGGACTCAACTAGCCAAAAACATTCAGTACTTC. The encoded protein is CASRKGTQLAKNIQYF.

This clonotype was detected many times. The rearrangement joins TRBV6-2 or TRBV6-3 to TRBJ1-1, with D possibly being TRBD1 (5 bases). From germline, CDR1 is MNHEY and CDR2 SVGEGT. V lost 3 bases to trimming and J lost 4 bases, with 12 bases between them. The length of the CDR3 is 14 residues. The DNA for the CDR3 is TGTGCCAGCAGTTATGGGGGTGAGGTCACTGAAGCTTTCTTT. Its protein product is CASSYGGEVTEAFF.

This clonotype was recorded many times. The rearrangement joins TRBV7-2 to TRBJ2-7, with D perhaps matching TRBD2 (5 bases). V lost 5 bases, J lost 2 bases, and 16 bases lay in between. This CDR3 has 15 residues. Germline CDR1 is SGHTA and CDR2 is FQGNSA. This chain's CDR3 is CASSPVTADPYEQYF. The CDR3 DNA follows: TGTGCCAGCAGCCCGGTTACAGCGGACCCCTACGAGCAGTACTTC.